Listed below are T cell receptor beta chains from one sample, sequenced in a study of T cells in tuberculosis. TCRdb's copy holds only in-frame clones and misses some; the assay was immunoSEQ multiplex PCR. The sample has 47,000 or so clones, about 96% seen once. The starting material was PBMCs, obtained at tuberculosis diagnosis. The receptors derive from an adult with tuberculosis. Each CDR3 is given with its conserved first and last residue. D genes are given only for firm matches. Only some rows state a clone size, as once, few, many or a class for expanded clones.

>TRBJ1-1|TRBV19|NA|NA
CASSDAPVQAEAFF
TGTGCCAGTAGCGATGCCCCGGTGCAGGCTGAAGCTTTCTTT
>TRBJ2-1|TRBV4-3|NA|NA
CASSRDIFNEQFF
TGCGCCAGCAGCCGGGACATCTTCAATGAGCAGTTCTTC
>TRBJ1-4|TRBV5-4|TRBD1|once
CASSIDRGNEKLFF
TGTGCCAGCAGCATCGACAGGGGAAATGAAAAACTGTTTTTT
>TRBJ1-2|TRBV28|TRBD1|NA
CASTWAGQGTGYTF
TGTGCCAGCACCTGGGCGGGACAGGGTACGGGCTACACCTTC
>TRBJ1-2|TRBV28|NA|NA
CASSDRIYGYTF
TGTGCCAGCAGTGACAGGATCTATGGCTACACCTTC
>TRBJ2-1|TRBV30|NA|NA
CAWSVRSGLRNNEQFF
TGTGCCTGGAGTGTACGGAGCGGCCTGAGGAACAATGAGCAGTTCTTC
>TRBJ2-7|TRBV5-4|TRBD2|once
CASSASGRGSYEQYF
TGTGCCAGCAGCGCTAGCGGGAGGGGTTCCTACGAGCAGTACTTC
>TRBJ2-7|TRBV16|NA|NA
CASSQLPAGNYEQYF
TGTGCCAGCAGCCAACTTCCAGCGGGCAACTACGAGCAGTACTTC
>TRBJ2-5|TRBV7-2|NA|NA
CASSLGGGGETQYF
TGTGCCAGCAGCTTAGGCGGGGGCGGAGAGACCCAGTACTTC
>TRBJ1-1|TRBV5-4|NA|NA
CASSLGPRGMNTEAFF
TGTGCCAGCAGCTTGGGCCCTAGGGGGATGAACACTGAAGCTTTCTTT
>TRBJ1-1|TRBV6-5|NA|NA
CASSYSNRATEAFF
TGTGCCAGCAGTTACTCGAACAGGGCCACTGAAGCTTTCTTT
>TRBJ2-7|TRBV11-2|NA|NA
CASTRSGFTYEQYF
TGTGCCAGCACCAGGAGCGGGTTCACCTACGAGCAGTACTTC
>TRBJ2-7|TRBV5-4|TRBD2|NA
CASSTETSGSYEQYF
TGTGCCAGCAGCACCGAGACTAGCGGTTCCTACGAGCAGTACTTC
>TRBJ2-1|TRBV7-2|NA|NA
CASSNIAVYNEQFF
TGTGCCAGCAGCAATATAGCGGTTTACAATGAGCAGTTCTTC
>TRBJ1-2|TRBV6-6|TRBD1|once
CASSSLTGRFYGGYTF
TGTGCCAGCAGTTCACTGACAGGGAGATTCTATGGAGGCTACACCTTC
>TRBJ2-6|TRBV5-1|NA|NA
CASSPSSGANVLTF
TGCGCCAGCAGCCCCTCCTCTGGGGCCAACGTCCTGACTTTC
>TRBJ2-7|TRBV18|NA|NA
CASSPRESGFEQYF
TGTGCCAGCTCACCAAGAGAATCAGGGTTCGAGCAGTACTTC
>TRBJ1-4|TRBV2|NA|once
CASRESTNEKLFF
TGTGCCAGCAGAGAATCTACTAATGAAAAACTGTTTTTT
>TRBJ2-7|TRBV5-6|NA|NA
CASSFKLSYEQYF
TGTGCCAGCAGCTTCAAGCTCTCCTACGAGCAGTACTTC
>TRBJ2-1|TRBV5-6|TRBD2|NA
CASSFLGLAGDNEQFF
TGTGCCAGCAGCTTTCTGGGACTAGCGGGAGACAATGAGCAGTTCTTC
>TRBJ2-1|TRBV7-3|NA|NA
CASSPRRLGADEQFF
TGTGCCAGCAGCCCCCGGAGACTAGGAGCCGATGAGCAGTTCTTC
>TRBJ2-5|TRBV7-6|TRBD1|NA
CASSLGGGQGQETQYF
TGTGCCAGCAGCTTAGGGGGGGGACAGGGTCAAGAGACCCAGTACTTC
>TRBJ1-2|TRBV18|TRBD1|NA
CASSLRPRQGQTNYGYTF
TGTGCCAGCTCACTCCGCCCCCGACAGGGCCAAACTAACTATGGCTACACCTTC
>TRBJ1-1|TRBV6-1|NA|NA
CASSRDTNTEAFF
TGTGCCAGCTCCCGGGACACAAACACTGAAGCTTTCTTT
>TRBJ2-1|TRBV12-1|NA|NA
CASSHGIAGVDNEQFF
TGTGCCAGCAGCCACGGCATAGCGGGAGTGGACAATGAGCAGTTCTTC
>TRBJ1-2|TRBV18|NA|NA
CASSPRGRAKAYGYTF
TGTGCCAGCTCACCACGAGGCAGGGCGAAGGCCTATGGCTACACCTTC
>TRBJ1-2|TRBV2|TRBD1|few
CASSPYDRDYGYTF
TGTGCCAGCAGCCCCTACGACAGGGACTATGGCTACACCTTC
>TRBJ2-5|TRBV5-8|NA|NA
CASSKTETQETQYF
TGTGCCAGCAGCAAAACAGAAACCCAAGAGACCCAGTACTTC
>TRBJ2-7|TRBV9|TRBD2|NA
CASSVGAGGFYEQYF
TGTGCCAGCAGCGTAGGGGCGGGAGGCTTCTACGAGCAGTACTTC
>TRBJ2-2|TRBV6-6|TRBD2|few
CASSPRLAGGPGELFF
TGTGCCAGCAGCCCTCGACTAGCGGGAGGGCCCGGGGAGCTGTTTTTT
>TRBJ1-1|TRBV11-2|NA|NA
CASSAYRVGTNEAFF
TGTGCCAGCAGCGCTTACAGGGTGGGGACGAATGAAGCTTTCTTT
>TRBJ1-1|TRBV6-1|NA|NA
CASSEARGRVGTEAFF
TGTGCCAGCAGTGAAGCGCGTGGCAGGGTGGGCACTGAAGCTTTCTTT
>TRBJ2-7|TRBV11-3|TRBD1|NA
CASSLGSGTGGEQYF
TGTGCCAGCAGCTTGGGGTCCGGGACAGGCGGCGAGCAGTACTTC
>TRBJ2-7|TRBV5-4|TRBD2|once
CASSSGLAGVVSYEQYF
TGTGCCAGCAGCTCGGGACTAGCGGGAGTGGTCTCCTACGAGCAGTACTTC
>TRBJ1-5|TRBV4-2|NA|once
CASSQAQGSQPQHF
TGTGCCAGCAGCCAGGCACAGGGAAGTCAGCCCCAGCATTTT
>TRBJ2-5|TRBV27|TRBD1|NA
CASSLVRGQGIGTQYF
TGTGCCAGCAGTTTAGTTCGGGGACAGGGGATCGGGACCCAGTACTTC
>TRBJ1-1|TRBV7-9|NA|once
CASSLYREGDTEAFF
TGTGCCAGCAGCTTGTACAGGGAGGGGGACACTGAAGCTTTCTTT
>TRBJ2-7|TRBV4-1|NA|NA
CASSPTTADGYEQYF
TGCGCCAGCAGCCCAACCACTGCCGACGGGTACGAGCAGTACTTC
>TRBJ2-3|TRBV27|NA|NA
CASSFQGVAEDTQYF
TGTGCCAGCAGTTTCCAAGGGGTAGCGGAGGATACGCAGTATTTT
>TRBJ2-2|TRBV7-2|TRBD2|NA
CASRSGTSVGSSNTGELFF
TGTGCCAGCAGATCAGGGACTAGCGTCGGATCATCGAACACCGGGGAGCTGTTTTTT
>TRBJ1-2|TRBV9|NA|NA
CASSVVAGAGYTF
TGTGCCAGCAGCGTAGTTGCGGGGGCTGGCTACACCTTC
>TRBJ2-3|TRBV11-2|NA|NA
CASSLRGRRDTQYF
TGTGCCAGCAGCTTACGGGGAAGGAGAGATACGCAGTATTTT
>TRBJ2-5|TRBV25-1|NA|NA
CASSDLQGLGTQYF
TGTGCCAGCAGTGATCTACAGGGTCTGGGGACCCAGTACTTC
>TRBJ2-5|TRBV20-1|NA|NA
CSAPRQETQYF
TGCAGTGCTCCCAGACAAGAGACCCAGTACTTC
>TRBJ1-2|TRBV6-1|TRBD1|NA
CASSEELDRGRNGYTF
TGTGCCAGCAGTGAAGAGCTGGACAGGGGGCGAAACGGCTACACCTTC
>TRBJ1-2|TRBV19|NA|NA
CASSTSGIALTTF
TGTGCCAGTAGTACCTCAGGGATTGCGCTGACAACCTTC
>TRBJ1-2|TRBV6-5|TRBD1|once
CASSRDRGIFGYTF
TGTGCCAGCAGCCGGGACAGGGGGATCTTTGGCTACACCTTC
>TRBJ2-2|TRBV19|TRBD2|NA
CASSIGGGVVVSGELFF
TGTGCCAGTAGTATAGGGGGAGGGGTTGTGGTAAGCGGGGAGCTGTTTTTT
>TRBJ1-2|TRBV5-6|TRBD1|once
CASSLDRVAGYTF
TGTGCCAGCAGCCTCGACAGGGTTGCCGGCTACACCTTC
>TRBJ2-7|TRBV6-1|NA|NA
CASSEAHIGVGSSYEQYF
TGTGCCAGCAGTGAGGCCCACATCGGGGTGGGGAGCTCCTACGAGCAGTACTTC
>TRBJ1-2|TRBV7-2|NA|NA
CASSLRQGYTF
TGTGCCAGCAGCTTAAGACAGGGCTACACCTTC
>TRBJ1-5|TRBV19|TRBD1|NA
CAITADRSNQPQHF
TGTGCCATAACTGCGGACAGGTCAAATCAGCCCCAGCATTTT